The 13 T cell receptor beta chains reported below all come from one sample, sequenced in a study of naive and memory T cell subsets. Study outcomes and limitations: Possibly reflecting memory cells re-expressing CD45RA, a few larger clonotypes occurred in naive repertoires, especially CD8.

Their target antigens are unknown. Both TRBC1 and TRBC2 were covered by a beta constant-region primer of two equimolar oligonucleotides. The ligated cDNA underwent four PCR rounds using SP2 and nested alpha and beta constant-region primers. MiXCR, applied by TCRdb to the UMI-ligation and nested PCR reads, yields one record per CDR3 protein. The table has 120,000 to 150,000 distinct CDR3 sequences, approximately 21% seen once. Source material: naive CD8+ T cells from blood. Receptors originate from a human donor in good health.

The chain links TRBV29-1 to TRBJ1-2; maybe TRBD1 (5 bases). The germline V gene encodes CDR1 SQVTM and CDR2 ANQGSEA. The CDR3 extends over 13 amino acids. V lost 3 bases and J 5 bases, leaving 13 bases between the germline ends. The CDR3 reads CSVDSGDSYGYTF. The CDR3 coding sequence is TGCAGCGTTGATTCGGGAGACAGTTATGGCTACACCTTC. The full variable domain, with the rest looked up from reference TRBV29-1 and TRBJ1-2, is SAVISQKPSRDICQRGTSLTIQCQVDSQVTMMFWYRQQPGQSLTLIATANQGSEATYESGFVIDKFPISRPNLTFSTLTVSNMSPEDSSIYLCSVDSGDSYGYTFGSGTRLTVV.

This clonotype was seen only a few times. This sequence joins TRBV4-1 and TRBJ2-3; D uncertain. CDR1 and CDR2 from the germline V gene are MGHRA and YSYEKL. Deletions cut 4 bases from V and 4 bases from J, with 15 bases between. CDR3 length: 15 residues. The CDR3 is CASSLSVSGADTQYF. DNA of the CDR3: TGCGCCAGCAGCCTAAGCGTCTCGGGCGCAGATACGCAGTATTTT.

The chain carries TRBV28 and TRBJ2-5; D is perhaps TRBD1 (6 bases). CDR1 and CDR2 (germline): MDHEN, SYDVKM. Trimming shortened V by 3 bases and J by 3 bases, and 26 bases separated the two germline ends. The CDR3 is 19 residues long. CDR3 loop: CASSFLGQPTLNVEETQYF. DNA for the CDR3: TGTGCCAGCAGTTTTCTTGGACAGCCGACATTAAACGTGGAAGAGACCCAGTACTTC.

This clonotype has a handful of counts. V and J are TRBV28 and TRBJ2-1; no clear D gene. V lost 10 bases, J lost 0 bases, and 7 bases lay in between. CDR3 length: 12 residues. Germline assignment: CDR1 MDHEN and CDR2 SYDVKM. CDR3 region: CATKPSYNEQFF. The CDR3 DNA follows: TGTGCCACCAAACCCTCCTACAATGAGCAGTTCTTC.

This rearrangement joins TRBV6-5 to TRBJ2-5, with 7 positions matching TRBD1. Germline loops: CDR1 MNHEY, CDR2 SVGAGI. This CDR3 region has 14 residues. V shed 0 bases, J shed 4 bases, and the junction held 2 bases outside the gene matches. The CDR3 here is CASSYSNRGETQYF. The CDR3 nucleotides are TGTGCCAGCAGTTACTCCAACAGGGGAGAGACCCAGTACTTC.

The chain carries TRBV27 and TRBJ2-3; TRBD2 might be the D (5 bases). CDR1 and CDR2 (germline): MNHEY, SMNVEV (reference sequence). Deletions cut 3 bases from V and 0 bases from J, with 13 bases between. The CDR3 consists of 16 residues. This chain's CDR3 is CASSLTTGSSTDTQYF. CDR3 nucleotides: TGTGCCAGCAGTTTGACCACGGGATCTAGCACAGATACGCAGTATTTT.

The chain combines TRBV6-6 with TRBJ2-2, with 8 bases aligning to TRBD1. The CDR3 spans 15 residues. Unmatched junction bases numbered 10, after V lost 6 bases and J lost 7 bases. Germline loops: CDR1 MNHNY, CDR2 SVGAGI (reference sequence). The CDR3: CASSRTGFGVGELFF. The CDR3 DNA reads as TGTGCCAGCAGCAGGACAGGGTTTGGTGTCGGGGAGCTGTTTTTT.

V is TRBV5-1 and J is TRBJ1-5; D is unresolved. The germline V gene encodes CDR1 SGHRS and CDR2 YFSETQ. The CDR3 has 12 residues. The ends were cut back, 0 bases at V and 5 bases at J, with 3 bases in the middle. CDR3 bases: TGCGCCAGCAGCTTGGAGGATCAGCCCCAGCATTTT. It yields the protein CASSLEDQPQHF.

This clonotype turned up a few times. The chain couples TRBV5-4 to TRBJ2-6; no reliable D call. The V and J ends lost 7 bases and 1 base respectively, with 6 bases between them. CDR1 SGHNT and CDR2 YYREEE come from the germline V gene (reference sequence). This CDR3 region has 13 residues. CDR3 DNA sequence: TGTGCCAGCGGCACTTCTGGGGCCAACGTCCTGACTTTC. This gives the protein CASGTSGANVLTF.

This clonotype was recorded many times. The chain is built from TRBV6-5 and TRBJ2-5, with D possibly matching TRBD2 (6 bases). The CDR3 has 15 amino acids. Trimming pared 2 bases from V and 5 bases from J, leaving 15 bases between. Germline CDR1 and CDR2: MNHEY and SVGAGI. The CDR3 protein is CASSYGPGVEETQYF. Written as DNA, the CDR3 is TGTGCCAGCAGTTACGGTCCGGGGGTTGAGGAGACCCAGTACTTC.

The sample holds a few counts of this clonotype. The J gene is TRBJ2-1, the V gene TRBV28; 8 nucleotides match TRBD1. This CDR3 region has 15 residues. The junction had 7 bases not matched to a gene; V was cut back by 7 bases and J by 2 bases. The germline V gene has CDR1 MDHEN and CDR2 SYDVKM. This CDR3 reads CASTGDRGAYNEQFF. The CDR3 nucleotides are TGTGCCAGCACCGGAGACAGGGGCGCCTACAATGAGCAGTTCTTC.

V is TRBV5-1 and J is TRBJ2-5; possibly TRBD1 or TRBD2 for D (5 bases each). Trimming left V 4 bases short and J 0 bases short, with 10 bases between. The CDR3 extends over 14 amino acids. Per germline, CDR1 SGHRS and CDR2 YFSETQ. The CDR3 DNA reads as TGCGCCAGCAGCCCGGGACGGTACCAAGAGACCCAGTACTTC. This codes for CASSPGRYQETQYF.

This clonotype came up a few times. The rearrangement uses TRBV29-1 and TRBJ2-3; 8 bases are a match to TRBD2. This CDR3 contains 15 residues. V shed 0 bases and J 4 bases; nucleotides not matched to a gene: 6. Germline CDR1 and CDR2: SQVTM and ANQGSEA. CDR3 sequence: CSVEDRGGFADTQYF. CDR3 coding DNA: TGCAGCGTTGAAGATCGGGGGGGGTTCGCAGATACGCAGTATTTT.